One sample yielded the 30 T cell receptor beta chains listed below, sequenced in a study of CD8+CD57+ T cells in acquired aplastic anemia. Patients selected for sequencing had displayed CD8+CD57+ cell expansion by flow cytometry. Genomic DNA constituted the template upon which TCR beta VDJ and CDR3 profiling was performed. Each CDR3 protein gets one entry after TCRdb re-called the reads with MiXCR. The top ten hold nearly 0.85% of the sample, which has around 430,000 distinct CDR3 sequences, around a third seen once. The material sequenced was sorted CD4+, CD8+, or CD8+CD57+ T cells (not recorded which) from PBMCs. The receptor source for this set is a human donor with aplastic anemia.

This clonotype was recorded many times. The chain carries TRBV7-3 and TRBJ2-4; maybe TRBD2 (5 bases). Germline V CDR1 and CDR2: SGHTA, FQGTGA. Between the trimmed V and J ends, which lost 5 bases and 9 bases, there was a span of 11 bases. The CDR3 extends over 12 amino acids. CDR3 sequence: CASSPDSSIQYF. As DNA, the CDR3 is TGTGCCAGCAGCCCGGACTCAAGCATTCAGTACTTC.

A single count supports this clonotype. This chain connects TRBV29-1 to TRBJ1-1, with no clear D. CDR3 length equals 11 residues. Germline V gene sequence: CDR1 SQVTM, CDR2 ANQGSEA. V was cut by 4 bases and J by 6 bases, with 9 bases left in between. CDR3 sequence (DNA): TGCAGCGTTGTGAGGATGGCTGAAGCTTTCTTT. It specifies CSVVRMAEAFF.

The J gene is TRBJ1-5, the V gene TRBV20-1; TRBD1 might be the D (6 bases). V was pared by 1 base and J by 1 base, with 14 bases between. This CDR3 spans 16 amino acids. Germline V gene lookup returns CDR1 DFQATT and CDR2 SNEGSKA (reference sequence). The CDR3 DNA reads TGCAGTGCTAGAGTCCCCAGGGGAGGCAGCAATCAGCCCCAGCATTTT. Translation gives CSARVPRGGSNQPQHF.

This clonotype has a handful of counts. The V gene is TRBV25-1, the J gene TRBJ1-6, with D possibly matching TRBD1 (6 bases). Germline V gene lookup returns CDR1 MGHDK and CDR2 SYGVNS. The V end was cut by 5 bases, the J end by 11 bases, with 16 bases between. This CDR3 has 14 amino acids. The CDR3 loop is CASSLTQGRPPLHF. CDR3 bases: TGTGCCAGCAGTTTAACACAGGGAAGACCACCCCTCCACTTT.

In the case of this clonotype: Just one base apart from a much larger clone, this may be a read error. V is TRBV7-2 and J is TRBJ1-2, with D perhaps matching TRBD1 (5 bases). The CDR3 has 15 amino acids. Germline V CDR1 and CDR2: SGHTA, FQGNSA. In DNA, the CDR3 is TGTGCCGGCAGGGCGACAGAGAACCCTAACTATGGCTACACCTTC. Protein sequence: CAGRATENPNYGYTF.

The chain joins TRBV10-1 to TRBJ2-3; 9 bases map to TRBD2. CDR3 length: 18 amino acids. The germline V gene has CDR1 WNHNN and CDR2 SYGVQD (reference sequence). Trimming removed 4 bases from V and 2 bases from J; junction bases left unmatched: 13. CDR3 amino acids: CASSATMVAGESTDTQYF. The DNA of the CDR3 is TGCGCCAGCAGTGCTACGATGGTAGCGGGGGAGTCCACAGATACGCAGTATTTT.

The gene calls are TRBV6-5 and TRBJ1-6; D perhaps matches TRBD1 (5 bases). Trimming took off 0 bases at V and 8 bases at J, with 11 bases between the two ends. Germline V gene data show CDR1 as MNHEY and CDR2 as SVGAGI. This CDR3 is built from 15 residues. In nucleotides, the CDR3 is TGTGCCAGCAGTTACTCCGGGGGGATTGATTCACCCCTCCACTTT. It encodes CASSYSGGIDSPLHF.

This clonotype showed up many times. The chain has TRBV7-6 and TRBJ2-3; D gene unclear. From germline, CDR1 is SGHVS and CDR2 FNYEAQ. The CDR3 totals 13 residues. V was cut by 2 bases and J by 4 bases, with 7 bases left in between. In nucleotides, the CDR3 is TGTGCCAGCAGCTTATCTAGGGCAGATACGCAGTATTTT. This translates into CASSLSRADTQYF.

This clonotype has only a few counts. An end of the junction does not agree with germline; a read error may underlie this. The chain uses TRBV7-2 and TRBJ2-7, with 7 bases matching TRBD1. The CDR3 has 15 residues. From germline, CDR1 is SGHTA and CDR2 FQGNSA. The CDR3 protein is CAGSPLAGGIYEQYF. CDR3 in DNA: TGTGCCGGCAGCCCACTCGCAGGGGGAATTTACGAGCAGTACTTC. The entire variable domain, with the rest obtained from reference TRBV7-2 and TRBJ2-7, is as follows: GAGVSQSPSNKVTEKGKDVELRCDPISGHTALYWYRQSLGQGLEFLIYFQGNSAPDKSGLPSDRFSAERTGGSVSTLTIQRTQQEDSAVYLCAGSPLAGGIYEQYFGPGTRLTVT.

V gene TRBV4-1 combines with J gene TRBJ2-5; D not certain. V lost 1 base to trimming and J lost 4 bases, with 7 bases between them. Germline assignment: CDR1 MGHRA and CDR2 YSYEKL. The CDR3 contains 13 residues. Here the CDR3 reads CASSQAPPETQYF. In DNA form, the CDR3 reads TGCGCCAGCAGCCAAGCCCCCCCAGAGACCCAGTACTTC.

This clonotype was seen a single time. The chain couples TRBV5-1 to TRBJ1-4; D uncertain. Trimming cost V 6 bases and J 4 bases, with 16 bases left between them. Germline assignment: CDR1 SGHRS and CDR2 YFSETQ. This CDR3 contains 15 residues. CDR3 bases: TGCGCCAGCAACTTAAGACCGGCGGTTAATGAAAAACTGTTTTTT. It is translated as CASNLRPAVNEKLFF.

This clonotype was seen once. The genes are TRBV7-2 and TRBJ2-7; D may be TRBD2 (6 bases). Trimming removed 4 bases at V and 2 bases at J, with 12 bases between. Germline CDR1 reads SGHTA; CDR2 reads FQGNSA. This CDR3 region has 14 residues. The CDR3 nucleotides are TGTGCCAGCAGCTCCCTTACTAGCCCCTACGAGCAGTACTTC. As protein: CASSSLTSPYEQYF.

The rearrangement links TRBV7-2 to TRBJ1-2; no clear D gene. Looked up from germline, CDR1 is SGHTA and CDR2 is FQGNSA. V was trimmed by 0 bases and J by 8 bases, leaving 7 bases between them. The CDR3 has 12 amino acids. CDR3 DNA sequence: TGTGCCAGCAGCTTAGCAGAAGAGGGCTACACCTTC. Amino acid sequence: CASSLAEEGYTF.

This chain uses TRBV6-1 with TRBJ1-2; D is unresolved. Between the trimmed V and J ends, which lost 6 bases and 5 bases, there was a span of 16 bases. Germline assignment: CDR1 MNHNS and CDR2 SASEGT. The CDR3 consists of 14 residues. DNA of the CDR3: TGTGCCAGCAGCACCCCGCCTGCACTTTATGGCTACACCTTC. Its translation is CASSTPPALYGYTF.

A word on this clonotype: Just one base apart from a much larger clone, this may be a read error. CDR3 protein: CASSFRDYTF. CDR3 in DNA: TGTGCCAGCAGCTTCCGGGACTACACCTTC. The chain is built from TRBV7-9 and TRBJ1-2, with D unclear. Per the germline V gene, CDR1 is SEHNR and CDR2 is FQNEAQ (reference sequence). V gave up 3 bases and J gave up 10 bases, with 6 bases separating them. The CDR3 has 10 amino acids.

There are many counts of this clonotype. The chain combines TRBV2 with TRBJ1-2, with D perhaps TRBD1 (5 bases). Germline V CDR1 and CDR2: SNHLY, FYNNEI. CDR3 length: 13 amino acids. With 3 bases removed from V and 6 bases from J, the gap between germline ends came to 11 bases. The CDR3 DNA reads TGTGCCAGCAGTGATGACAGAAAGGATGGCTACACCTTC. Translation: CASSDDRKDGYTF. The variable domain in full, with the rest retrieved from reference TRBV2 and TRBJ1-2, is EPEVTQTPSHQVTQMGQEVILRCVPISNHLYFYWYRQILGQKVEFLVSFYNNEISEKSEIFDDQFSVERPDGSNFTLKIRSTKLEDSAMYFCASSDDRKDGYTFGSGTRLTVV.

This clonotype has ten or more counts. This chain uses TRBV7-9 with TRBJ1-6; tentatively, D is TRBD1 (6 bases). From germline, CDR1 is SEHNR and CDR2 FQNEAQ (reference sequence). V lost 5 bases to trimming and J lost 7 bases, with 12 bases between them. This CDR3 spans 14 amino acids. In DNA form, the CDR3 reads TGTGCCAGCAGCCTAGGACAGTTAAATTCACCCCTCCACTTT. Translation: CASSLGQLNSPLHF.

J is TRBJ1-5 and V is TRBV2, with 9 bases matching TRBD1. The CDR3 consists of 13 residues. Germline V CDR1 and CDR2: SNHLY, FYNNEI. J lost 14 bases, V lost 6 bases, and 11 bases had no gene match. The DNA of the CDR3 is TGTGCCAGCAGGCGGACAGGGGCCTCCTACGAGCATTTT. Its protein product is CASRRTGASYEHF.

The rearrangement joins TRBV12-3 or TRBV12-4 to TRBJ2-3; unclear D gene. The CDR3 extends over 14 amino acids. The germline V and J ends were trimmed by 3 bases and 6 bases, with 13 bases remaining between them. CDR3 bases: TGTGCCAGCAGTTTGCGTCTAGTTTCTGATACGCAGTATTTT. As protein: CASSLRLVSDTQYF.

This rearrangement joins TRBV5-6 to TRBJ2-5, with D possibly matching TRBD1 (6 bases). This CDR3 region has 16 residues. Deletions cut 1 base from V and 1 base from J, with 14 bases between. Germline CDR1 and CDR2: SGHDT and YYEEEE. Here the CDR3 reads CASSLFDRITQETQYF. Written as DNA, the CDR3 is TGTGCCAGCAGCTTGTTTGACAGGATAACCCAAGAGACCCAGTACTTC.

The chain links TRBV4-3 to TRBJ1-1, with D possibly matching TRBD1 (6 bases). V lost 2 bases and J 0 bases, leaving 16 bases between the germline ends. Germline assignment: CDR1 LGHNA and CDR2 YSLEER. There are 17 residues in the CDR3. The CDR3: CASSQTPPGTLNTEAFF. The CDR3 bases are TGCGCCAGCAGCCAAACCCCACCGGGGACACTGAACACTGAAGCTTTCTTT.

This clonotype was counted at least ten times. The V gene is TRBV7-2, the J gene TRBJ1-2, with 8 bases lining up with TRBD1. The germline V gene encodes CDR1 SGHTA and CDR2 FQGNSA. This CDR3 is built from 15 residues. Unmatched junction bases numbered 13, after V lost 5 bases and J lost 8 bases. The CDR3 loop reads CASSPGTGQYGGYTF. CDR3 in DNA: TGTGCCAGCAGCCCCGGGACAGGTCAATATGGGGGCTACACCTTC.

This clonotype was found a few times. The CDR3 region is CASSHGPGQRYYEQYF. The CDR3 coding sequence is TGCGCCAGCAGCCATGGGCCGGGACAGCGTTATTACGAGCAGTACTTC. This sequence joins TRBV4-1 and TRBJ2-7, with 7 bases fitting TRBD1. Germline CDR1 reads MGHRA; CDR2 reads YSYEKL. The CDR3 contains 16 residues. J was trimmed by 4 bases and V by 3 bases; bases with no gene match: 12.

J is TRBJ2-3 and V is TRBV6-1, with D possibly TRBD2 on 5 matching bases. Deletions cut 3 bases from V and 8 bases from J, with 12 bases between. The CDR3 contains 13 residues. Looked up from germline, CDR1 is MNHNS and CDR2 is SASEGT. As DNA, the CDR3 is TGTGCCAGCAGTGACTGGGAGCCAGGTACGCAGTATTTT. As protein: CASSDWEPGTQYF.

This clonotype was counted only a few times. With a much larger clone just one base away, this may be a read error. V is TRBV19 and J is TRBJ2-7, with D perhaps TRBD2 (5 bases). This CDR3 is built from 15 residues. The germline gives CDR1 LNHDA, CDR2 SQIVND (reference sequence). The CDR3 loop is CASSSDGLGIYGQYF. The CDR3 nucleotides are TGTGCCAGTAGTAGCGACGGACTTGGAATCTACGGGCAGTACTTC.

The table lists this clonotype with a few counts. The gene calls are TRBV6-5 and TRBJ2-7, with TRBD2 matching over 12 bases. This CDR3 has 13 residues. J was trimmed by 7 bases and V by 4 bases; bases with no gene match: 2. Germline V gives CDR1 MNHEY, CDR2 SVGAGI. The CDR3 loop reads CASSWTSGKEQYF. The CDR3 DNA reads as TGTGCCAGCAGTTGGACTAGCGGGAAAGAGCAGTACTTC.

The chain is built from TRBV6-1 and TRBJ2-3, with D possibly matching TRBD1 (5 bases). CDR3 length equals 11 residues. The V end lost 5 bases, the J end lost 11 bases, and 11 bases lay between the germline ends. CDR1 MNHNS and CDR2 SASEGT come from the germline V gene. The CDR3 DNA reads TGTGCCAGCAGTCCATACCAGGGGCAGTATTTT. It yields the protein CASSPYQGQYF.

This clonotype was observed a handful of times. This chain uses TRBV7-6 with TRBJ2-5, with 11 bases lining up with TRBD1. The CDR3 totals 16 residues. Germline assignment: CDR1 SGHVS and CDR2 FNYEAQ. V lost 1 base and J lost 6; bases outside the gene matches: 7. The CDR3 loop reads CASSLDRTGGAQTQYF. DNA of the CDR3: TGTGCCAGCAGCTTAGATCGGACAGGGGGCGCGCAGACCCAGTACTTC.

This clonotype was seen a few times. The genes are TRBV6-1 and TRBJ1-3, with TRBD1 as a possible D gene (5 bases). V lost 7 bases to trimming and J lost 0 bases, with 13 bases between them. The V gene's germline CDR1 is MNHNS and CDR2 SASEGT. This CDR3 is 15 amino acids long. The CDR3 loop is CASTPTGDSGNTIYF. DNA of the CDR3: TGTGCCAGCACCCCAACGGGGGACTCTGGAAACACCATATATTTT.

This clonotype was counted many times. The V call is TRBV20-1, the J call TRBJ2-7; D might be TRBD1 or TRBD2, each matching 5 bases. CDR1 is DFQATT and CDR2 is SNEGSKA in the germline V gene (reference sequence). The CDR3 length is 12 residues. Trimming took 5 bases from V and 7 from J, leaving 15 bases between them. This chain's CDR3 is CSAGAYPGEQYF. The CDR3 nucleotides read TGCAGTGCTGGGGCCTACCCGGGGGAGCAGTACTTC.